This T cell receptor beta chain was observed in a study of PD-1 blockade in classical Hodgkin lymphoma. The study, taken as a whole, reports: Relapsed/refractory patients reportedly had lower baseline diversity than newly diagnosed patients. For complete responders, baseline diversity was comparable to that of newly diagnosed patients.

Generated by immunoSEQ multiplex PCR, the TCRdb table keeps only in-frame clones and is missing some. The sample records 95,000 to 100,000 clones, around 89% being singletons. Worth noting for this clone: The antigen is not known.

There was relapse after autologous stem cell transplantation in every patient, and there was variation in brentuximab vedotin exposure. CDR3 length equals 14 residues. Germline lookup yields CDR1 MNHNY and CDR2 SVGAGI (reference sequence). The V end lost 1 base, the J end lost 5 bases, and 11 bases lay between the germline ends. The source of this sequence is a human donor with classical Hodgkin lymphoma. The chain uses TRBV6-6 and TRBJ2-5; D perhaps matches TRBD1 (6 bases). This sample comprised peripheral blood mononuclear cells (PBMCs), obtained before the second cycle of nivolumab. CDR3 nucleotide sequence: TGTGCCAGCAGTTACTGGGACATGGGGGAGACCCAGTACTTC. Amino acids: CASSYWDMGETQYF.